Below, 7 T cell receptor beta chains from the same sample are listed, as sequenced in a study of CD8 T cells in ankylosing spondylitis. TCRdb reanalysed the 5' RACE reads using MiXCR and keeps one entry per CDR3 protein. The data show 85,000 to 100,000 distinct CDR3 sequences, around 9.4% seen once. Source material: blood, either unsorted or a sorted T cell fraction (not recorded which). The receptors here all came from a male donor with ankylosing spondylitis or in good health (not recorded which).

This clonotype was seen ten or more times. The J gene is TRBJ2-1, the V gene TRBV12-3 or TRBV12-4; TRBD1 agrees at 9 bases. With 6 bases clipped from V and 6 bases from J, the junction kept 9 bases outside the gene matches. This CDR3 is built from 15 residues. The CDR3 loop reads CASSYGQGNVNEQFF. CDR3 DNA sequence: TGTGCCAGCAGCTACGGACAGGGGAACGTCAATGAGCAGTTCTTC.

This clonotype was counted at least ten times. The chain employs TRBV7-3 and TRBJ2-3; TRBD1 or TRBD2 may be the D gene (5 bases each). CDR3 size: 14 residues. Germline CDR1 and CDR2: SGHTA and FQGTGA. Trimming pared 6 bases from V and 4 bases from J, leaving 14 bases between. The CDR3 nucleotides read TGTGCCAGCAGACCGGGACCAGCGGCAGATACGCAGTATTTT. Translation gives CASRPGPAADTQYF.

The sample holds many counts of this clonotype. This CDR3 reads CASSLESLAGGLSSYNEQFF. DNA for the CDR3: TGCGCCAGCAGCTTGGAGTCTCTAGCGGGGGGGCTGAGCTCCTACAATGAGCAGTTCTTC. This chain uses TRBV5-1 with TRBJ2-1, with 12 bases aligning to TRBD2. The CDR3 has 20 residues. Germline V lookup: CDR1 SGHRS, CDR2 YFSETQ. V was pared by 0 bases and J by 0 bases, with 10 bases of the junction left unmatched.

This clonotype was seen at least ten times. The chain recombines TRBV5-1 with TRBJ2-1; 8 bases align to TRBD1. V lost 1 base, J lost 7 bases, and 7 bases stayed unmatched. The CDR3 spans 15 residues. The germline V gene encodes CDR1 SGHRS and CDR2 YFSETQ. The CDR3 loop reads CASSLTAGTGNEQFF. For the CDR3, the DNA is TGCGCCAGCAGCTTGACCGCCGGGACAGGTAATGAGCAGTTCTTC.

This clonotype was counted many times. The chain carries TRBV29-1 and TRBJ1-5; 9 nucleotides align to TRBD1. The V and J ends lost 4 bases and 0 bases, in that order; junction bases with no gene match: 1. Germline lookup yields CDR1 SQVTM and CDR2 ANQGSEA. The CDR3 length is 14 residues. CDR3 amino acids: CSVATGGSNQPQHF. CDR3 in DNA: TGCAGCGTTGCGACAGGGGGTAGCAATCAGCCCCAGCATTTT.

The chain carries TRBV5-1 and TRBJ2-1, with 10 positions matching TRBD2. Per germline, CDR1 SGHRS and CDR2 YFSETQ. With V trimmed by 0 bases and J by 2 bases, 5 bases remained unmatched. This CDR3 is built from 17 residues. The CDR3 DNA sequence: TGCGCCAGCAGCTTGGGACAGCGGGGGGGAACCTACAATGAGCAGTTCTTC. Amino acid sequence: CASSLGQRGGTYNEQFF.

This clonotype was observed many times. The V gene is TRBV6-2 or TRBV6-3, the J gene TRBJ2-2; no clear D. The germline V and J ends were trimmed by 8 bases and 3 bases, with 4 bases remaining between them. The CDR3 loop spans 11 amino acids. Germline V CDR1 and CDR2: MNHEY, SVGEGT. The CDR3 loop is CASGDTGELFF. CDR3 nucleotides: TGTGCCAGCGGGGACACCGGGGAGCTGTTTTTT.